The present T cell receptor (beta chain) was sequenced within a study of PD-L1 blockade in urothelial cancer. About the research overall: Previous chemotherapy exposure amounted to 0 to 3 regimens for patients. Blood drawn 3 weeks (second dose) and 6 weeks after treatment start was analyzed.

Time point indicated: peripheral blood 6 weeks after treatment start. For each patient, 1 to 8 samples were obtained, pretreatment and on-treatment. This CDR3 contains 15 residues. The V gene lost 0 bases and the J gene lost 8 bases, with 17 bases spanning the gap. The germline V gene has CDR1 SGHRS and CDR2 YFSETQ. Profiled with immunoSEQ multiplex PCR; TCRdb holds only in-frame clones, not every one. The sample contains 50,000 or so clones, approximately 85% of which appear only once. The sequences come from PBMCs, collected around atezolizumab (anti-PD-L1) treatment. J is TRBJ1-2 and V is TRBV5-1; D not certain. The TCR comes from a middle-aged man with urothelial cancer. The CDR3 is CASSLVSRVGGGYTF. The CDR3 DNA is TGCGCCAGCAGCTTGGTTTCGAGAGTAGGAGGAGGCTACACCTTC.